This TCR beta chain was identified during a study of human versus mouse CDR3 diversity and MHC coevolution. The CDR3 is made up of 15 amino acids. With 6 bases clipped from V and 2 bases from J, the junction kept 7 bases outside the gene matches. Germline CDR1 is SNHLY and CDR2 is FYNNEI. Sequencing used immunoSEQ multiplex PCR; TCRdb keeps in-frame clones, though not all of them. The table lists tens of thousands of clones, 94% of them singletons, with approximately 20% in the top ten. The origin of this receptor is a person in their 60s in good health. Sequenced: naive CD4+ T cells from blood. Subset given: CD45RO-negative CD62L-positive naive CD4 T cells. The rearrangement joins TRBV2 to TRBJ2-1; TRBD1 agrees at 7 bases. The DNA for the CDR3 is TGTGCCAGCAGGTCGGGACAGTTTACCTACAATGAGCAGTTCTTC. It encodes CASRSGQFTYNEQFF.